Listed here are 21 T cell receptor beta chains from one sample, sequenced in a study of blood T cells in healthy people across ages. It was with a sample-barcoded 5' primer and a J-beta primer mix that a second PCR of roughly 7 to 12 cycles was run. TCRdb used MiXCR to reprocess the 5' RACE reads, holding one entry per CDR3 protein. The table lists more than 750,000 distinct CDR3 sequences, roughly 28% of them singletons. These records were also assigned to another study, of T cells of mothers and their children.

The sequencing input was blood. Receptors originate from a woman between 40 and 50 years old in good health.

The rearrangement links TRBV20-1 to TRBJ2-5; D remains unclear. The CDR3 consists of 13 residues. Trimming cost V 3 bases and J 11 bases, with 19 bases left between them. CDR1 and CDR2 from the germline V gene are DFQATT and SNEGSKA (reference sequence). CDR3 loop: CSARERVNYGQYF. DNA for the CDR3: TGCAGTGCTAGGGAGAGAGTGAACTACGGGCAGTACTTC.

The chain combines TRBV28 with TRBJ2-1; D call uncertain. Trimming cost V 0 bases and J 6 bases, with 6 bases left between them. This CDR3 has 13 residues. CDR1 is MDHEN and CDR2 is SYDVKM in the germline V gene. CDR3 region: CASSLWTGNEQFF. The CDR3 DNA reads as TGTGCCAGCAGTTTATGGACCGGCAATGAGCAGTTCTTC.

The chain recombines TRBV6-6 with TRBJ2-5, with D possibly TRBD1 on 5 matching bases. Germline CDR1 MNHNY, CDR2 SVGAGI (reference sequence). The CDR3 sequence is 14 residues long. V was shortened by 7 bases and J by 2 bases, with 14 bases between the two germline ends. Written as DNA, the CDR3 is TGTGCCAGCAACTGGGGCAACGTGCAAGAGACCCAGTACTTC. Translated, it gives CASNWGNVQETQYF.

This clonotype occurred many times. One end of the junction varies from germline; a read error may be responsible. The chain recombines TRBV27 with TRBJ2-7; 8 bases are a match to TRBD1. The germline V gene encodes CDR1 MNHEY and CDR2 SMNVEV (reference sequence). This CDR3 contains 12 residues. CDR3 bases: TGTGCCGGCAGAACAGGGGGCTACGAGCAGTACTTC. The encoded protein is CAGRTGGYEQYF.

This clonotype has more than one count but fewer than ten. The rearrangement uses TRBV28 and TRBJ1-6; D is perhaps TRBD1 (6 bases). The CDR3 is 16 amino acids. Germline assignment: CDR1 MDHEN and CDR2 SYDVKM. Trimming removed 5 bases from V and 5 bases from J, with 16 bases in between. This CDR3 reads CASSPIGGPNNSPLHF. CDR3 sequence (DNA): TGTGCCAGCAGTCCTATTGGGGGGCCGAATAATTCACCCCTCCACTTT.

This clonotype showed up just a few times. One junction end does not reproduce the germline sequence, and a read error may be involved. The rearrangement uses TRBV6-5 and TRBJ1-2, with TRBD1 as a possible D gene (5 bases). Germline values: CDR1 MNHEY, CDR2 SVGAGI. This CDR3 comprises 13 residues. As DNA, the CDR3 is TGCGCCAGCAGGGTCCGGGCTAACTATGGCTACACCTTC. Translating gives CASRVRANYGYTF.

This chain links TRBV20-1 with TRBJ1-2; D perhaps matches TRBD1 (5 bases). The CDR3 totals 12 residues. The germline gives CDR1 DFQATT, CDR2 SNEGSKA (reference sequence). CDR3 region: CRASGGDYGYTF. CDR3 bases: TGCAGGGCGAGTGGGGGGGACTATGGCTACACCTTC.

This clonotype was counted many times. V is TRBV29-1 and J is TRBJ1-1, with D tentatively TRBD1 (5 bases). The CDR3 has 13 amino acids. From germline, CDR1 is SQVTM and CDR2 ANQGSEA. V gave up 7 bases and J gave up 4 bases, with 16 bases separating them. CDR3 region: CSALRGLGTEAFF. The CDR3 DNA reads TGCAGCGCCCTCCGGGGCCTAGGCACTGAAGCTTTCTTT. Full variable domain (outside the CDR3, taken from reference TRBV29-1 and TRBJ1-1): SAVISQKPSRDICQRGTSLTIQCQVDSQVTMMFWYRQQPGQSLTLIATANQGSEATYESGFVIDKFPISRPNLTFSTLTVSNMSPEDSSIYLCSALRGLGTEAFFGQGTRLTVV.

Comment on this clonotype: Given a much more abundant clone one base away, this may be a read error. The chain couples TRBV6-2 or TRBV6-3 to TRBJ2-4; D may be TRBD1 (6 bases). The DNA end lines up better with TRBJ2-7; the J call may be wrong. Germline values: CDR1 MNHEY, CDR2 SVGEGT. The CDR3 is 14 amino acids. The CDR3 region is CASSYPGQTYEQYV. DNA for the CDR3: TGTGCCAGCAGTTACCCAGGACAGACCTACGAGCAGTACGTC.

This clonotype has only a few counts. A much more abundant neighbour one base away suggests this may be a read error. CDR3 in amino acids: CTSSQDSNGYEQYF. CDR3 coding DNA: TGCACCAGCAGCCAAGATTCCAACGGCTACGAGCAGTACTTC. The chain is built from TRBV4-3 and TRBJ2-5, with no clear D. The J call may be faulty, since TRBJ2-7 better matches the DNA end. CDR1 LGHNA and CDR2 YSLEER come from the germline V gene. The CDR3 totals 14 residues.

For this clonotype: A read error is possible here, since a much larger clone lies one base away. The CDR3 loop is CASSQEGGGERFF. Here the CDR3 DNA reads TGTGCCAGCAGCCAAGAAGGAGGGGGGGAGCGGTTTTTT. This chain joins TRBV4-2 and TRBJ2-2; D may be TRBD2 (7 bases). From germline, CDR1 is LGHNA and CDR2 YNFKEQ. This CDR3 has 13 amino acids.

The chain links TRBV18 to TRBJ1-2; 9 bases line up with TRBD1. Germline V lookup: CDR1 KGHSH, CDR2 LQKENI. There are 16 residues in the CDR3. V shed 3 bases and J 6 bases; nucleotides not matched to a gene: 11. CDR3 nucleotide sequence: TGTGCCAGCTCACCCCTTGGGGACAGGGCAGGTGATGGCTACACCTTC. The encoded protein is CASSPLGDRAGDGYTF.

This clonotype appeared many times. CDR3 DNA: TGTGCCAGCAGCTCGACAGTAGACACCGAGGAGCGCACAGATACGCAGTATTTT. This encodes CASSSTVDTEERTDTQYF. The gene calls are TRBV7-2 and TRBJ2-3, with a tentative D call TRBD1 (5 bases). Germline V CDR1 and CDR2: SGHTA, FQGNSA. V lost 4 bases and J 1 base, leaving 21 bases between the germline ends. The CDR3 is 18 amino acids.

To note about this clonotype: Given a much more abundant clone one base away, this may be a read error. The chain carries TRBV29-1 and TRBJ2-1, with no clear D. The germline V and J ends were trimmed by 8 bases and 6 bases, with 17 bases remaining between them. CDR1 is SQVTM, CDR2 ANQGSEA, per germline. The CDR3 length is 13 residues. The CDR3 DNA sequence: TGCAGCACCCTGGTGGAAATCTTCAATGAGCAGTTCTTC. The encoded protein is CSTLVEIFNEQFF.

V gene TRBV7-9 combines with J gene TRBJ2-4; D call uncertain. V was shortened by 3 bases and J by 0 bases, with 12 bases between the two germline ends. CDR3 length equals 16 residues. Germline assignment: CDR1 SEHNR and CDR2 FQNEAQ (reference sequence). This chain's CDR3 is CASSLEPKVAKNIQYF. The DNA of the CDR3 is TGTGCCAGCAGCTTGGAACCCAAGGTAGCCAAAAACATTCAGTACTTC.

This clonotype has a count of ten or more. The chain joins TRBV29-1 to TRBJ1-1; D uncertain. Looked up from germline, CDR1 is SQVTM and CDR2 is ANQGSEA. The CDR3 consists of 11 residues. Trimming took 4 bases from V and 6 from J, leaving 9 bases between them. Here the CDR3 DNA reads TGCAGCGTTGCGGGGATCGCTGAAGCTTTCTTT. It yields the protein CSVAGIAEAFF.

Ten or more counts support this clonotype. The CDR3 sequence: CASSYLRRGDSYNEQFF. CDR3 in DNA: TGTGCCAGCAGTTACTTGAGGCGGGGGGACTCCTACAATGAGCAGTTCTTC. The V gene is TRBV6-2 or TRBV6-3, the J gene TRBJ2-1; TRBD2 agrees at 8 bases. J gave up 0 bases and V 1 base, and 5 bases lay outside the gene matches. The CDR3 totals 17 residues. Per germline, CDR1 MNHEY and CDR2 SVGEGT.

CDR3 nucleotide sequence: TGTGCCAGCAGCTTAGCCGGAGCGGGGGCTCGGGAAGATACGCAGTATTTT. This translates into CASSLAGAGAREDTQYF. The chain joins TRBV7-9 to TRBJ2-3, with 8 bases that match TRBD2. The CDR3 consists of 17 residues. CDR1 is SEHNR, CDR2 FQNEAQ, per germline (reference sequence). The J segment lost 5 bases and the V segment lost 0 bases, leaving 10 bases of the junction unmatched.

As to this clonotype: A much larger clone differs by one base, so this may be a read error. The chain links TRBV29-1 to TRBJ2-5; D is undetermined. V gave up 5 bases and J gave up 5 bases, with 9 bases separating them. The germline V gene encodes CDR1 SQVTM and CDR2 ANQGSEA. The CDR3 has 11 amino acids. CDR3 nucleotide sequence: TGCAGCGTTAGGTCCTTGGAGACCCAGTACTTC. This sequence encodes CSVRSLETQYF.

This sequence joins TRBV5-5 and TRBJ2-6; D is undetermined. Germline assignment: CDR1 SGHKS and CDR2 YYEKEE (reference sequence). Trimming took off 0 bases at V and 2 bases at J, with 9 bases between the two ends. This CDR3 spans 16 amino acids. In nucleotides, the CDR3 is TGTGCCAGCAGCTTGGTTGTTCGGGCTGGGGCCAACGTCCTGACTTTC. It encodes CASSLVVRAGANVLTF.

This clonotype has just a few counts. The rearrangement joins TRBV7-9 to TRBJ2-4, with D possibly matching TRBD1 (5 bases). Germline V lookup: CDR1 SEHNR, CDR2 FQNEAQ (reference sequence). The CDR3 is 13 amino acids. Trimming left V 5 bases short and J 6 bases short, with 11 bases between. The CDR3 DNA reads TGTGCCAGCAGCCTCTCCGACAGAAACATTCAGTACTTC. Encoded protein: CASSLSDRNIQYF.